The T cell receptor (beta chain) under discussion was sequenced for a study of neurological immune-mediated disorders. This clonotype was recorded a few times. TCRdb itself ran the 5' RACE reads through MiXCR, one entry per CDR3 protein. The sample consists of around 68,000 distinct CDR3 sequences, 3.5% to 4.5% of them appearing once. Sequenced material: PBMCs. The source of this sequence is a man aged 50 to 60 with multiple sclerosis.

The DNA of the CDR3 is TGCAGTGCTAGAGATTATTTACGGGACAGGGGTACAGATACGCAGTATTTT. Protein: CSARDYLRDRGTDTQYF. The chain recombines TRBV20-1 with TRBJ2-3, with TRBD1 matching over 10 bases. The CDR3 totals 17 residues. V shed 0 bases, J shed 3 bases, and the junction held 9 bases outside the gene matches. Germline values: CDR1 DFQATT, CDR2 SNEGSKA (reference sequence).